This TCR beta chain was identified during a study of blood T cells in healthy people across ages. Looking at the study overall: Every two T cells gave about one barcoded beta molecule via template switching. General study points: Relative to aged donors, long-lived donors carried more naive CD4+ cells and displayed higher diversity.

Investigators took 8 to 10 milliliters of peripheral blood from every donor. A remark on this clonotype: Its matching antigen is unknown.

A J-beta primer mix and a sample-barcoded 5' primer were used in a second PCR of about 7 to 12 cycles. Each cDNA molecule was tagged by a template-switch adaptor with 12 random nucleotides. TCRdb redid the calling of the 5' RACE reads with MiXCR, one entry per CDR3 protein. The data hold over a million distinct CDR3 sequences, with under 45% observed a single time. The sample comprised blood. The sequence derives from a woman aged 55-70 years in good health.

The CDR3 coding sequence is TGTGCCACCAGCGCCACAGGGAATAATGCAGATACGCAGTATTTT. Translated, it gives CATSATGNNADTQYF. V usage is TRBV15 and J usage is TRBJ2-3; D perhaps matches TRBD1 (6 bases). The CDR3 has 15 amino acids. Germline lookup yields CDR1 LNHNV and CDR2 YYDKDF (reference sequence). Trimming removed 5 bases from V and 4 bases from J, with 16 bases in between.